This record covers a single TCR beta chain. What this receptor recognizes is not known. No base qualities exist here, and no much larger clone lies one base off it. The immunoSEQ Assay was the method used to sequence TCRbeta CDR3 regions. After extraction, genomic DNA underwent amplification by bias-controlled multiplex PCR, followed by high-throughput sequencing. Concerning the study's data processing: To quantify the absolute abundance of every unique TCRbeta CDR3 region, sequences were collapsed and filtered. T cell fraction was estimated by normalizing TCRbeta template counts to usable DNA, with usable DNA measured through amplification of reference genes found in all nucleated cells. Repertoire TCRs were annotated as SARS-CoV-2-specific by exact matching of V gene, CDR3 amino acid sequence and J gene to a known reactive TCR set. MIRA supplied the reference SARS-CoV-2 TCR set, which was filtered for enrichment in COVID-19-positive ImmuneCODE repertoires so that public or cross-reactive TCRs were removed. Using the MIRA antigens, annotated TCRs were further analysed by specific ORF or by position within an ORF. Breadth was defined as the number of annotated unique rearrangements divided by the total number of unique productive rearrangements, and depth was defined as the summed frequency of the annotated unique rearrangements. Two-sided Wilcoxon rank-sum tests were applied when comparing TCR breadth between groups. Drawn from immuneACCESS, this table holds only the in-frame rearrangements with V and J called that TCRdb kept. Clones are partly lost; checked studies trace under half to an unresolved V gene and leave the rest unexplained. Clonal size and the V and J genes are those of that table, whereas D and trimming came from the DNA. The sample has a few hundred thousand clones on record, roughly 90% of them singletons. The ten largest clones take up under 2% of the sample.

Relative to germline, V is missing 7 bases and J is missing 4 bases, with 6 bases of the junction outside any gene match. From its cysteine to its phenylalanine, the CDR3 spans 14 amino acids. Only CDR3 DNA remains: 42 bases, in frame from the first base. The germline V gene sets CDR1 to SGHRS and CDR2 to YFSETQ. This entry belongs to a study of Ad26.COV2.S vaccination and SARS-CoV-2 variants (TCRdb year 2021). In the study overall: Vaccine-arm donors were drawn from COV1001, a multicentre, randomized, double-blind, placebo-controlled phase I-IIa trial of Ad26.COV2.S in healthy adults. Ad26.COV2.S was administered intramuscularly at 5 x 10^10 or 1 x 10^11 viral particles, either as a single shot or as two shots given 56 days apart. TCRbeta repertoire sequencing served as the tool for gauging how specific and how broad the SARS-CoV-2-reactive T cell receptors were following Ad26.COV2.S vaccination. A total of 32 samples were included in the TCR-sequenced set, comprising 19 Ad26.COV2.S vaccine recipients, 5 placebo recipients and 8 SARS-CoV-2 convalescent individuals. Trial participants were randomized into five groups of five, in which low-dose or high-dose Ad26.COV2.S was given once or twice, or placebo was given on both occasions. Throughout the experiments and outcome assessment, investigators stayed blinded to trial group allocation. The paper as a whole reports these results and caveats: The study was not powered to compare responses between vaccine doses or regimens. Ad26.COV2.S recipients had higher spike-specific TCR breadth than placebo recipients (P = 0.0014). The authors noted that total T cell responses may have been underestimated by the TCR breadth and depth analyses. Vaccine and placebo recipients had similar non-spike TCR breadth, a finding consistent with the vaccine containing only spike. After vaccination, substantial breadth of spike-specific CD8+ and CD4+ T cell responses was reported.

What the treatment or condition label conveys for this sample: about 20 received Ad26.COV2.S at low or high dose, single or two shots; 5 received placebo; per-sample allocation not given. Repertoires of vaccine and placebo recipients were sequenced from samples taken on day 63 after the first injection. Between 29 July and 7 August 2020, Cohort 1b enrolled about 27 adults aged 18-55 years at one site in Boston, USA. As a vaccine, Ad26.COV2.S was a replication-incompetent adenovirus type 26 vector that expressed a prefusion-stabilized SARS-CoV-2 spike protein derived from the original Wuhan strain.

The chain uses TRBV5-1 and TRBJ2-1; a stretch of 9 junction bases matches TRBD2. The sequenced sample was peripheral blood, obtained in a trial of Ad26.COV2.S vaccine versus placebo. This sequence was found in a person between 18 and 65 years old who received the Ad26.COV2.S COVID-19 vaccine or a placebo. The bases are TGCGCCAGCGCTCCTAGCGGGATATACAATGAGCAGTTCTTC. It translates to CASAPSGIYNEQFF.